The 7 T cell receptor beta chains listed next were all sequenced from one sample in a study of naive and memory T cell subsets. General observations from the study: A few larger clonotypes appeared in naive repertoires, especially CD8, possibly memory cells re-expressing CD45RA.

Both TRBC1 and TRBC2 were covered by a beta constant-region primer of two equimolar oligonucleotides. The ligated cDNA underwent four PCR rounds using SP2 and nested alpha and beta constant-region primers. TCRdb independently ran MiXCR on the UMI-ligation and nested PCR reads; one entry per CDR3 protein. The sample yields about 150,000 distinct CDR3 sequences, roughly 22% seen once. These receptors' targets are unknown. Sequenced: naive CD4+ T cells from blood. The source of these receptors is a human donor in good health.

This chain links TRBV28 with TRBJ2-3; D uncertain. The CDR3 runs 15 residues. V lost 7 bases and J 3 bases, leaving 17 bases between the germline ends. Germline V gene data show CDR1 as MDHEN and CDR2 as SYDVKM. The CDR3 nucleotides read TGTGCCAGCACCCTGCTTGGAAGTGGAACAGATACGCAGTATTTT. Translating it yields CASTLLGSGTDTQYF.

This clonotype was seen more than once but under ten times. The V call is TRBV6-6, the J call TRBJ1-1; D perhaps matches TRBD1 (5 bases). CDR3 size: 16 residues. Trimming took off 2 bases at V and 4 bases at J, with 17 bases between the two ends. Per germline, CDR1 MNHNY and CDR2 SVGAGI (reference sequence). CDR3 DNA: TGTGCCAGCAGTTACGGGGTCTCGGGGGGTAGCACTGAAGCTTTCTTT. Protein product: CASSYGVSGGSTEAFF.

Ten or more counts support this clonotype. V is TRBV18 and J is TRBJ2-4, with 8 bases identical to TRBD1. Germline CDR1 KGHSH, CDR2 LQKENI. V shed 4 bases, J shed 4 bases, and the junction held 6 bases outside the gene matches. This CDR3 region has 15 residues. The CDR3 spells CASSLDGTGKNIQYF. For the CDR3, the DNA is TGTGCCAGCTCACTTGACGGGACAGGAAAAAACATTCAGTACTTC.

This clonotype was counted a single time. The chain carries TRBV7-9 and TRBJ2-1, with D perhaps matching TRBD1 (6 bases). CDR3 length: 15 amino acids. The V gene lost 3 bases and the J gene lost 6 bases, with 15 bases spanning the gap. In germline, CDR1 is SEHNR, CDR2 FQNEAQ (reference sequence). CDR3 sequence reads: CASSLFGVGGNEQFF. The CDR3 DNA sequence: TGTGCCAGCAGCTTGTTTGGGGTAGGGGGCAATGAGCAGTTCTTC.

The gene calls are TRBV12-3 or TRBV12-4 and TRBJ1-6, with D possibly matching TRBD1 (5 bases). There are 14 residues in the CDR3. Trimming pared 6 bases from V and 7 bases from J, leaving 13 bases between. CDR3 sequence reads: CASSYRDGNSPLHF. DNA for the CDR3: TGTGCCAGCAGCTATAGGGACGGGAATTCACCCCTCCACTTT.

This clonotype was seen only a few times. J is TRBJ2-7 and V is TRBV5-1, with 10 bases that match TRBD2. Germline assignment: CDR1 SGHRS and CDR2 YFSETQ. This CDR3 is 15 amino acids long. J was trimmed by 2 bases and V by 3 bases; bases with no gene match: 5. CDR3 nucleotide sequence: TGCGCCAGCAGCTATAGGACTAGCGGACCCTACGAGCAGTACTTC. It specifies CASSYRTSGPYEQYF.

The gene calls are TRBV6-6 and TRBJ1-5; TRBD1 is a possible D gene (5 bases). The CDR3 runs to 14 residues. CDR1 and CDR2 (germline): MNHNY, SVGAGI (reference sequence). Trimming removed 2 bases at V and 4 bases at J, with 9 bases between. CDR3 coding DNA: TGTGCCAGCAGTTACGGAGCAGGGAATCAGCCCCAGCATTTT. Its translation is CASSYGAGNQPQHF.